These 24 T cell receptor beta chains were sequenced from one sample in a study of early T cells in non-severe SARS-CoV-2 infection. Each CDR3 protein is one row after TCRdb ran MiXCR on the 5' RACE reads. Of approximately 100,000 distinct CDR3 sequences in the sample, approximately 16% were seen once. What was sequenced was whole blood. These receptors were taken from an adult who was a healthcare worker with PCR-confirmed SARS-CoV-2 infection or an uninfected control (not recorded which).

The rearrangement uses TRBV29-1 and TRBJ1-1, with D unresolved. The germline V gene encodes CDR1 SQVTM and CDR2 ANQGSEA. This CDR3 spans 13 amino acids. V was trimmed by 5 bases and J by 6 bases, leaving 16 bases between them. In nucleotides, the CDR3 is TGCAGCGTTACCGGAGTTTTGGGCGCTGAAGCTTTCTTT. Amino acids: CSVTGVLGAEAFF.

This chain joins TRBV20-1 and TRBJ2-7, with 9 positions matching TRBD1. CDR1 DFQATT and CDR2 SNEGSKA come from the germline V gene (reference sequence). Trimming cost V 1 base and J 0 bases; bases outside gene matches: 4. This CDR3 is 15 amino acids long. The CDR3 region has the DNA TGCAGTGCTAGAGCCTGGGACAGGGTCTCCTACGAGCAGTACTTC. It is translated as CSARAWDRVSYEQYF.

This clonotype came up a few times. The chain employs TRBV29-1 and TRBJ2-5; 10 positions match TRBD2. Germline V CDR1 and CDR2: SQVTM, ANQGSEA. J gave up 7 bases and V 6 bases, and 11 bases lay outside the gene matches. The CDR3 extends over 14 amino acids. CDR3 sequence reads: CSVASGGALGTQYF. The DNA of the CDR3 is TGCAGCGTGGCTAGCGGGGGAGCTCTTGGGACCCAGTACTTC.

The chain uses TRBV7-2 and TRBJ1-4; 9 nucleotides line up with TRBD1. The germline V gene encodes CDR1 SGHTA and CDR2 FQGNSA. This CDR3 region has 16 residues. With V trimmed by 0 bases and J by 8 bases, 7 bases remained unmatched. The CDR3, as DNA: TGTGCCAGCAGCTTAGCGCCGGGGACAGGGTGGGAAAAACTGTTTTTT. Residues: CASSLAPGTGWEKLFF.

The chain has TRBV12-3 or TRBV12-4 and TRBJ2-3, with 7 bases that match TRBD1. This CDR3 is built from 14 residues. Trimming at V came to 5 bases and at J to 4 bases, leaving 6 bases not matched to a gene. The CDR3: CASSPWQGADTQYF. The CDR3 DNA reads as TGTGCCAGCAGTCCCTGGCAGGGGGCAGATACGCAGTATTTT.

This clonotype was observed at least ten times. The chain links TRBV12-3 or TRBV12-4 to TRBJ1-1, with TRBD1 as a possible D gene (5 bases). This CDR3 is built from 13 residues. Trimming pared 7 bases from V and 2 bases from J, leaving 11 bases between. CDR3 loop: CASNIQVNTEAFF. DNA for the CDR3: TGTGCCAGCAACATACAGGTTAACACTGAAGCTTTCTTT.

The CDR3 DNA reads TGCAGTGCCCGTGGCGGCGGCCTGGACACTGAAGCTTTCTTT. It is translated as CSARGGGLDTEAFF. The genes are TRBV20-1 and TRBJ1-1; D gene unclear. The CDR3 length is 14 residues. V lost 6 bases and J 3 bases, leaving 17 bases between the germline ends. CDR1 and CDR2 from the germline V gene are DFQATT and SNEGSKA (reference sequence).

This clonotype was recorded a few times. The rearrangement joins TRBV11-2 to TRBJ1-4; tentatively, D is TRBD1 (6 bases). The germline V and J ends were trimmed by 6 bases and 8 bases, with 19 bases remaining between them. This CDR3 is 15 amino acids long. Germline lookup yields CDR1 SGHAT and CDR2 FQNNGV. For the CDR3, the DNA is TGTGCCAGCAGAATTACAGGGAGCGGGAAAGAAAAACTGTTTTTT. Its translation: CASRITGSGKEKLFF. Looking up the rest from reference TRBV11-2 and TRBJ1-4 gives the full variable domain: EAGVAQSPRYKIIEKRQSVAFWCNPISGHATLYWYQQILGQGPKLLIQFQNNGVVDDSQLPKDRFSAERLKGVDSTLKIQPAKLEDSAVYLCASRITGSGKEKLFFGSGTQLSVL.

This clonotype has only a few counts. The chain uses TRBV20-1 and TRBJ2-7; D perhaps matches TRBD1 (5 bases). The V gene lost 6 bases and the J gene lost 2 bases, with 11 bases spanning the gap. There are 12 residues in the CDR3. Germline loops: CDR1 DFQATT, CDR2 SNEGSKA (reference sequence). The CDR3 protein is CSAQGSPYEQYF. CDR3 DNA: TGCAGTGCCCAGGGCTCCCCCTACGAGCAGTACTTC.

This clonotype was counted only a few times. This rearrangement joins TRBV29-1 to TRBJ2-2; tentatively, D is TRBD2 (6 bases). Per the germline V gene, CDR1 is SQVTM and CDR2 is ANQGSEA. Trimming took off 5 bases at V and 3 bases at J, with 16 bases between the two ends. CDR3 size: 15 residues. CDR3 nucleotides: TGCAGCGTTAAAAGAGGGGAGGATGACACCGGGGAGCTGTTTTTT. It translates to CSVKRGEDDTGELFF.

At least ten counts were recorded for this clonotype. The chain links TRBV12-3 or TRBV12-4 to TRBJ2-1; D gene uncertain. V lost 5 bases, J lost 4 bases, and 12 bases lay in between. This CDR3 is built from 14 residues. CDR3 in amino acids: CASSDVGLYNEQFF. CDR3 nucleotides: TGTGCCAGCAGTGATGTGGGTTTATACAATGAGCAGTTCTTC.

This clonotype appeared a few times. The V gene is TRBV20-1, the J gene TRBJ2-1, with TRBD2 as a possible D gene (6 bases). Germline V CDR1 and CDR2: DFQATT, SNEGSKA (reference sequence). The CDR3 extends over 13 amino acids. Trimming shortened V by 6 bases and J by 2 bases, and 11 bases separated the two germline ends. DNA for the CDR3: TGCAGTGCCCGGGAGCGGCCCTACAATGAGCAGTTCTTC. Translation: CSARERPYNEQFF.

This clonotype was counted between two and nine times. The chain couples TRBV30 to TRBJ2-7, with 8 nucleotides matching TRBD2. Germline CDR1 reads GTSNPN; CDR2 reads SVGIG (reference sequence). This CDR3 is built from 14 residues. Trimming at V came to 2 bases and at J to 4 bases, leaving 7 bases not matched to a gene. In DNA form, the CDR3 reads TGTGCCTGGAGTTCGGGAGGGTTCCGGTACGAGCAGTACTTC. It specifies CAWSSGGFRYEQYF. The variable domain in full, completed from reference TRBV30 and TRBJ2-7, reads SQTIHQWPATLVQPVGSPLSLECTVEGTSNPNLYWYRQAAGRGLQLLFYSVGIGQISSEVPQNLSASRPQDRQFILSSKKLLLSDSGFYLCAWSSGGFRYEQYFGPGTRLTVT.

This clonotype was detected only a few times. This chain connects TRBV5-4 to TRBJ2-7; no firm D call. The CDR3 consists of 15 residues. The germline gives CDR1 SGHNT, CDR2 YYREEE (reference sequence). Trimming removed 0 bases from V and 5 bases from J, with 15 bases in between. The CDR3 DNA reads TGTGCCAGCAGCTTGGATGGGTCTACGTCCCACGAGCAGTACTTC. Its protein is CASSLDGSTSHEQYF.

This clonotype was recorded at least ten times. The rearrangement links TRBV27 to TRBJ2-5; D is perhaps TRBD1 or TRBD2 (6 bases each). The CDR3 extends over 14 amino acids. The V gene's germline CDR1 is MNHEY and CDR2 SMNVEV (reference sequence). V was trimmed by 5 bases and J by 7 bases, leaving 17 bases between them. In nucleotides, the CDR3 is TGTGCCAGCAGTCCGGCATTCAAGGGGGGGACCCAGTACTTC. Its translation is CASSPAFKGGTQYF.

This clonotype was recorded a few times. The J gene is TRBJ1-5, the V gene TRBV12-3 or TRBV12-4; 8 positions match TRBD1. There are 14 residues in the CDR3. V gave up 6 bases and J gave up 7 bases; unmatched junction bases: 8. Here the CDR3 reads CASSRTGWRQPQHF. In DNA, the CDR3 is TGTGCCAGCAGCCGGACAGGGTGGCGACAGCCCCAGCATTTT.

This chain links TRBV29-1 with TRBJ1-1; D perhaps matches TRBD1 (6 bases). Trimming stripped 7 bases from V and 6 bases from J, with 15 bases between. This CDR3 is built from 12 residues. CDR1 SQVTM and CDR2 ANQGSEA come from the germline V gene. CDR3 region: CSAPKEGAEAFF. The CDR3 DNA reads as TGCAGCGCTCCAAAGGAGGGGGCTGAAGCTTTCTTT.

This clonotype showed up many times. The J gene is TRBJ2-3, the V gene TRBV20-1, with D perhaps given as TRBD1 or TRBD2 (5 bases each). CDR1 DFQATT and CDR2 SNEGSKA come from the germline V gene (reference sequence). V was cut by 0 bases and J by 5 bases, with 15 bases left in between. The CDR3 sequence is 15 residues long. The DNA for the CDR3 is TGCAGTGCTAGAGATAGAGGGGTAGTAGAAGATACGCAGTATTTT. Protein product: CSARDRGVVEDTQYF.

The chain combines TRBV12-3 or TRBV12-4 with TRBJ2-3; D unclear. The CDR3 contains 14 residues. The V end was cut by 5 bases, the J end by 5 bases, with 14 bases between. The CDR3 region has the DNA TGTGCCAGCAGTCCGCCGCGTCAGGAAGATACGCAGTATTTT. Protein sequence: CASSPPRQEDTQYF.

The sample holds many counts of this clonotype. V gene TRBV5-5 combines with J gene TRBJ2-1; 12 bases agree with TRBD2. The CDR3 runs to 18 residues. The germline gives CDR1 SGHKS, CDR2 YYEKEE (reference sequence). Losses at the gene ends were 0 bases for V and 3 bases for J; bases not matched to a gene: 7. The chain's CDR3 is CASSLVKGLAGIYNEQFF. For the CDR3, the DNA is TGTGCCAGCAGCTTGGTTAAGGGACTAGCGGGTATCTACAATGAGCAGTTCTTC.

The chain has TRBV7-6 and TRBJ1-4, with TRBD1 as a possible D gene (5 bases). Germline values: CDR1 SGHVS, CDR2 FNYEAQ. This CDR3 is built from 19 residues. V lost 6 bases, J lost 2 bases, and 25 bases lay in between. The CDR3 protein is CASSPHIPGQLLTNEKLFF. The CDR3 DNA reads as TGTGCCAGCAGTCCTCATATTCCAGGGCAGCTCCTTACTAATGAAAAACTGTTTTTT. The entire variable domain, with the rest obtained from reference TRBV7-6 and TRBJ1-4, is as follows: GAGVSQSPRYKVTKRGQDVALRCDPISGHVSLYWYRQALGQGPEFLTYFNYEAQQDKSGLPNDRFSAERPEGSISTLTIQRTEQRDSAMYRCASSPHIPGQLLTNEKLFFGSGTQLSVL.

This chain connects TRBV9 to TRBJ2-3; D tentatively fits TRBD1 or TRBD2 (5 bases each). The CDR3 loop spans 15 amino acids. Trimming stripped 0 bases from V and 2 bases from J, with 10 bases between. Per the germline V gene, CDR1 is SGDLS and CDR2 is YYNGEE. The CDR3 DNA reads as TGTGCCAGCAGCGTAGGTGGGGGTACCACAGATACGCAGTATTTT. Encoded protein: CASSVGGGTTDTQYF.

This clonotype was observed many times. J is TRBJ2-7 and V is TRBV11-2; no firm D call. Trimming took off 5 bases at V and 3 bases at J, with 17 bases between the two ends. In germline, CDR1 is SGHAT, CDR2 FQNNGV. The CDR3 loop spans 15 amino acids. CDR3 amino acids: CASSPSAETLYEQYF. In DNA form, the CDR3 reads TGTGCCAGCAGCCCAAGTGCAGAGACCCTCTACGAGCAGTACTTC.

The rearrangement joins TRBV27 to TRBJ1-2, with D possibly being TRBD1 (5 bases). V dropped 4 bases and J dropped 4 bases, with 10 bases sitting between them. Germline CDR1 and CDR2: MNHEY and SMNVEV (reference sequence). The CDR3 has 13 amino acids. The CDR3 DNA sequence: TGTGCCAGCAGTTCCTCTGACAGCTATGGCTACACCTTC. As protein: CASSSSDSYGYTF.